This TCR beta chain comes out of a study of blood T cells in healthy people across ages. Healthy Caucasians from Russia aged about 6 to 95 served as donors. Notes on the study in general: TCR beta diversity tracked closely with naive T cell percentage. Diversity was higher, and naive CD4+ cells more numerous, in long-lived donors than in aged donors. PBMCs left unsorted prevented a conclusive naive versus antigen-experienced comparison.

A sample-barcoded 5' primer and a J-beta primer mix were used in a second PCR of about 6 to 11 cycles. TCRdb called the 5' RACE reads again in MiXCR, with one record for every CDR3 protein. The sample contains hundreds of thousands of distinct CDR3 sequences, roughly 58% of which appear only once. The length of the CDR3 is 14 residues. V was cut by 0 bases and J by 7 bases, with 12 bases left in between. Looked up from germline, CDR1 is MGHRA and CDR2 is YSYEKL. In the case of this clonotype: Its antigen is as yet unknown.

Sequenced material: blood. The V call is TRBV4-1, the J call TRBJ1-2; maybe TRBD1 (6 bases). The source of this sequence is a man aged 60 to 75 in good health. The CDR3 loop reads CASSQDGGGAGYTF. CDR3 in DNA: TGCGCCAGCAGCCAAGACGGTGGGGGGGCTGGCTACACCTTC.